The 23 T cell receptor beta chains listed next were all sequenced from one sample in a study of early T cells in non-severe SARS-CoV-2 infection (dated by TCRdb to the early 2020s). Libraries were constructed by 5' RACE. Sequencing was performed on a NextSeq 500. The raw public reads went through TCRdb reprocessing: fastp at Q25, MiXCR clone calling, in-frame beta chains kept. CDR3 protein sequences are deduplicated, and each keeps its most common genes and DNA. The sample profile shows 70,000 to 85,000 distinct CDR3 sequences; 12% of them were found once. 3.9% of the sample belongs to the ten largest clones. The sequenced sample consisted of whole blood. The receptors originated from an adult who was a healthcare worker with PCR-confirmed SARS-CoV-2 infection or an uninfected control (not recorded which).

This clonotype came up many times. This sequence joins TRBV11-3 and TRBJ2-2; no clear D gene. Germline values: CDR1 SGHNT, CDR2 YENEEA. Trimming removed 0 bases at V and 6 bases at J, with 5 bases between. The CDR3 length is 13 residues. CDR3 bases: TGTGCCAGCAGCTTAGATGGGGCCGGGGAGCTGTTTTTT. Translated, it gives CASSLDGAGELFF.

This clonotype was seen repeatedly, ten times or more. This chain uses TRBV20-1 with TRBJ2-2, with 8 bases aligning to TRBD2. Per germline, CDR1 DFQATT and CDR2 SNEGSKA (reference sequence). The CDR3 sequence is 14 residues long. The CDR3 nucleotides are TGCAGCGCAATTAGCGGGATGAACACCGGGGAGCTGTTTTTT. It yields the protein CSAISGMNTGELFF.

This clonotype came up many times. This chain uses TRBV29-1 with TRBJ2-3; D ambiguous. CDR3 length: 15 amino acids. The V end lost 5 bases, the J end lost 2 bases, and 17 bases lay between the germline ends. The germline V gene has CDR1 SQVTM and CDR2 ANQGSEA. Here the CDR3 reads CSVRPVPTSTDTQYF. CDR3 in DNA: TGCAGCGTTCGACCGGTCCCTACCTCCACAGATACGCAGTATTTT.

This clonotype was seen ten or more times. V and J are TRBV7-2 and TRBJ2-5; D is ambiguous. The CDR3 spans 14 residues. V gave up 5 bases and J gave up 5 bases, with 15 bases separating them. Germline-derived CDR1 and CDR2 are SGHTA and FQGNSA. The CDR3 DNA reads TGTGCCAGCAGCCCCCGACGGCGGACGGAGACCCAGTACTTC. Translation gives CASSPRRRTETQYF.

This clonotype was counted at least ten times. The V and J genes are TRBV20-1 and TRBJ2-2, with 7 bases fitting TRBD2. Per the germline V gene, CDR1 is DFQATT and CDR2 is SNEGSKA (reference sequence). This CDR3 comprises 15 residues. V trimming: 0 bases; J trimming: 5 bases; junction bases outside the gene matches: 6. DNA for the CDR3: TGCAGTGCTAGAGAGGGGCGGGAGCGAACCGGGGAGCTGTTTTTT. Its protein is CSAREGRERTGELFF.

This clonotype was detected many times. This chain uses TRBV4-2 with TRBJ2-7, with D uncertain. The V end lost 0 bases, the J end lost 5 bases, and 11 bases lay between the germline ends. This CDR3 region has 14 residues. Germline values: CDR1 LGHNA, CDR2 YNFKEQ. CDR3 residues: CASSQDWRKDEQYF. CDR3 nucleotides: TGTGCCAGCAGCCAAGATTGGCGGAAAGACGAGCAGTACTTC.

In this sample, this clonotype turned up once. V and J are TRBV10-2 and TRBJ2-3; D remains ambiguous. Trimming left V 3 bases short and J 10 bases short, with 11 bases between. The CDR3 has 12 amino acids. Per the germline V gene, CDR1 is WSHSY and CDR2 is SAAADI. In DNA, the CDR3 is TGCGCCAGCAGTGAAGGGCCGATTGCGCAGTATTTT. It codes for CASSEGPIAQYF.

This clonotype was recorded at least ten times. The chain links TRBV18 to TRBJ2-7; a possible D gene is TRBD1 (5 bases). Germline V CDR1 and CDR2: KGHSH, LQKENI. V shed 5 bases and J shed 5 bases, with 7 bases lying between them. The CDR3 contains 11 residues. CDR3 in amino acids: CASSVQDEQYF. The CDR3, as DNA: TGTGCCAGCTCAGTACAGGACGAGCAGTACTTC.

This clonotype was detected many times. The rearrangement uses TRBV7-9 and TRBJ2-7; 7 bases agree with TRBD2. Germline V gives CDR1 SEHNR, CDR2 FQNEAQ (reference sequence). The length of the CDR3 is 13 residues. The ends lost 2 bases at V and 3 bases at J; junction bases unmatched: 1. The CDR3 spells CASSLRGVYEQYF. The CDR3 DNA follows: TGTGCCAGCAGCTTACGGGGGGTCTACGAGCAGTACTTC.

This clonotype was picked up many times. V is TRBV5-1 and J is TRBJ1-1; the D gene is possibly TRBD1 (5 bases). There are 15 residues in the CDR3. V was shortened by 3 bases and J by 4 bases, with 16 bases between the two germline ends. CDR1 is SGHRS and CDR2 is YFSETQ in the germline V gene. In nucleotides, the CDR3 is TGCGCCAGCAGCTCGGAACCCGGGACTACCACTGAAGCTTTCTTT. Residues: CASSSEPGTTTEAFF.

This chain joins TRBV7-2 and TRBJ2-3; no reliable D call. Deletions cut 5 bases from V and 3 bases from J, with 12 bases between. This CDR3 spans 14 amino acids. Germline V gene sequence: CDR1 SGHTA, CDR2 FQGNSA. The CDR3 loop is CASSPHLGTDTQYF. CDR3 coding DNA: TGTGCCAGCAGCCCCCATCTAGGTACAGATACGCAGTATTTT.

CDR3 nucleotide sequence: TGTGCCAGCAGTTCGCCGGGACAGGGTAGTGAGCAGTACTTC. The encoded protein is CASSSPGQGSEQYF. The V call is TRBV28, the J call TRBJ2-7; 9 nucleotides agree with TRBD1. The CDR3 runs 14 residues. Germline V gene data show CDR1 as MDHEN and CDR2 as SYDVKM. The V gene end was trimmed by 4 bases and the J gene end by 7 bases; junction bases not matched to a gene: 8. The full variable domain, completed using reference TRBV28 and TRBJ2-7, is DVKVTQSSRYLVKRTGEKVFLECVQDMDHENMFWYRQDPGLGLRLIYFSYDVKMKEKGDIPEGYSVSREKKERFSLILESASTNQTSMYLCASSSPGQGSEQYFGPGTRLTVT.

V usage is TRBV24-1 and J usage is TRBJ1-1; the D is unclear. Deletions cut 0 bases from V and 2 bases from J, with 6 bases between. The CDR3 sequence is 14 residues long. Germline CDR1 is KGHDR and CDR2 is SFDVKD. Written as DNA, the CDR3 is TGTGCCACCAGTGATTTGTACCCCAACACTGAAGCTTTCTTT. Amino acids: CATSDLYPNTEAFF.

The chain couples TRBV5-6 to TRBJ2-5; D is uncertain. This CDR3 contains 14 residues. The ends were cut back, 0 bases at V and 4 bases at J, with 10 bases in the middle. Germline V gene sequence: CDR1 SGHDT, CDR2 YYEEEE. The CDR3 protein is CASSLGRQLETQYF. The CDR3 DNA reads as TGTGCCAGCAGCTTGGGGAGACAATTAGAGACCCAGTACTTC.

This clonotype was recorded many times. V usage is TRBV7-9 and J usage is TRBJ1-1; 7 bases agree with TRBD1. With 5 bases clipped from V and 0 bases from J, the junction kept 3 bases outside the gene matches. CDR3 size: 14 residues. Germline-derived CDR1 and CDR2 are SEHNR and FQNEAQ (reference sequence). The CDR3 loop reads CASSEGQMNTEAFF. The CDR3 DNA follows: TGTGCCAGCAGCGAGGGACAGATGAACACTGAAGCTTTCTTT.

This clonotype was counted ten times or more. The chain employs TRBV6-5 and TRBJ2-7; the match to TRBD1 covers 8 bases. CDR1 and CDR2 from the germline V gene are MNHEY and SVGAGI. The CDR3 loop spans 14 amino acids. The junction had 3 bases not matched to a gene; V was cut back by 5 bases and J by 0 bases. The CDR3 coding sequence is TGTGCCAGCAGTCCGACAGGGGACTCCTACGAGCAGTACTTC. It codes for CASSPTGDSYEQYF.

This clonotype was detected ten times or more. The chain is built from TRBV6-6 and TRBJ2-7; possibly TRBD1 or TRBD2 for D (5 bases each). The CDR3 has 14 amino acids. The V gene's germline CDR1 is MNHNY and CDR2 SVGAGI (reference sequence). V gave up 6 bases and J gave up 6 bases, with 18 bases separating them. In DNA, the CDR3 is TGTGCCAGCAGGAGCATGGGACGGGCACTCGAGCAGTACTTC. Its protein product is CASRSMGRALEQYF.

This clonotype was picked up a small number of times. The rearrangement links TRBV4-2 to TRBJ1-6; D unresolved. Trimming removed 4 bases from V and 5 bases from J, with 9 bases in between. This CDR3 region has 14 residues. CDR1 is LGHNA, CDR2 YNFKEQ, per germline. CDR3: CASSPRPDNSPLHF. For the CDR3, the DNA is TGTGCCAGCAGCCCGAGACCGGATAATTCACCCCTCCACTTT.

This clonotype was observed at least ten times. V is TRBV20-1 and J is TRBJ2-7, with 9 bases identical to TRBD2. Germline CDR1 is DFQATT and CDR2 is SNEGSKA (reference sequence). CDR3 length: 13 amino acids. With V trimmed by 6 bases and J by 5 bases, 8 bases remained unmatched. The CDR3 region has the DNA TGCAGTGCCCTAGCGGGAAATTCCAACGAGCAGTACTTC. Residues: CSALAGNSNEQYF.

This clonotype was found many times. V is TRBV5-4 and J is TRBJ1-1, with 7 bases that match TRBD1. J gave up 0 bases and V 4 bases, and 9 bases lay outside the gene matches. In germline, CDR1 is SGHNT, CDR2 YYREEE (reference sequence). CDR3 length equals 16 residues. This CDR3 reads CASSIPGGLMNTEAFF. The CDR3 DNA reads TGTGCCAGCAGCATTCCAGGGGGTCTCATGAACACTGAAGCTTTCTTT.

This rearrangement joins TRBV9 to TRBJ1-2, with D unclear. The CDR3 contains 13 residues. Trimming removed 7 bases at V and 2 bases at J, with 12 bases between. The germline CDR1 and CDR2 sequences are SGDLS and YYNGEE. The CDR3 region has the DNA TGTGCCAGCTCCGAGGTCCAGAACTATGGCTACACCTTC. As protein: CASSEVQNYGYTF.

The rearrangement links TRBV7-6 to TRBJ1-6; D is uncertain. The CDR3 covers 14 residues. Germline V CDR1 and CDR2: SGHVS, FNYEAQ. Trimming pared 1 base from V and 7 bases from J, leaving 8 bases between. CDR3 residues: CASSLGVGNSPLHF. Written as DNA, the CDR3 is TGTGCCAGCAGCTTAGGGGTTGGGAATTCACCCCTCCACTTT.

This clonotype has a count of ten or more. The rearrangement uses TRBV7-9 and TRBJ1-5; D possibly corresponds to TRBD1 (5 bases). CDR1 is SEHNR and CDR2 is FQNEAQ in the germline V gene (reference sequence). Trimming stripped 5 bases from V and 6 bases from J, with 8 bases between. The CDR3 runs to 12 residues. In nucleotides, the CDR3 is TGTGCCAGCAGCGCGGACATTCAGCCCCAGCATTTT. Its translation: CASSADIQPQHF.